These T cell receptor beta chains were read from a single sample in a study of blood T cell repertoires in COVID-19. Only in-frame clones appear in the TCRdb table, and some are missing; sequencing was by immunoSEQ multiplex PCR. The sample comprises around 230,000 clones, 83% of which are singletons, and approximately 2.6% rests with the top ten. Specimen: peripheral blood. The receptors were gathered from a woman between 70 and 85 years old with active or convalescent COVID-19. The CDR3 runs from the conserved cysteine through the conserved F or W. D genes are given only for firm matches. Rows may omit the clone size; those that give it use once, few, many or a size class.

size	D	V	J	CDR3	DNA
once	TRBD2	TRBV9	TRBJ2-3	CASNSGGGTDTQYF	TGTGCGAGCAATAGCGGGGGGGGCACAGATACGCAGTATTTT
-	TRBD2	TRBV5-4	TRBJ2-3	CASSSRLAGGPTDTQYF	TGTGCCAGCAGCTCAAGACTAGCGGGGGGCCCCACAGATACGCAGTATTTT
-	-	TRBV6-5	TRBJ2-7	CASSYSESYEQYF	TGTGCCAGCAGTTACTCAGAGAGCTACGAGCAGTACTTC
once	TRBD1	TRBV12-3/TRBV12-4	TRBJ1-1	CASSPQGAVEAFF	TGTGCCAGCAGTCCACAGGGGGCAGTTGAAGCTTTCTTT
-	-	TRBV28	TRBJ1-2	CASSLGQNYGYTF	TGTGCCAGCAGTTTAGGACAGAACTATGGCTACACCTTC
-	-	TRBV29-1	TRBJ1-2	CSGWWGEDGYTF	TGCAGCGGATGGTGGGGAGAGGATGGCTACACCTTC
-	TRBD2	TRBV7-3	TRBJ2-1	CASSRHLAGTAYNEQFF	TGTGCCAGCAGCCGACATTTAGCGGGGACGGCCTACAATGAGCAGTTCTTC
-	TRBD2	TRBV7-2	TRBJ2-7	CASNVGRAGEQYF	TGTGCCAGCAACGTAGGGAGGGCTGGGGAGCAGTACTTC
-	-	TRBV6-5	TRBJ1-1	CASSPRSLMNTEAFF	TGTGCCAGCAGTCCAAGGAGTTTGATGAACACTGAAGCTTTCTTT
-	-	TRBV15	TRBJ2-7	CATSRDGTDDGQYF	TGTGCCACCAGCAGGGACGGGACTGACGATGGGCAGTACTTC
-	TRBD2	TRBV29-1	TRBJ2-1	CSAATSGTGDEQFF	TGCAGCGCCGCGACTAGCGGGACCGGAGATGAGCAGTTCTTC
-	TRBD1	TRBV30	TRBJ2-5	CAGTGAQETQYF	TGTGCCGGAACAGGGGCCCAAGAGACCCAGTACTTC
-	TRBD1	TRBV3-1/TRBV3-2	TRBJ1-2	CASSQAGTGNYGYTF	TGTGCCAGCAGCCAAGCCGGGACAGGGAACTATGGCTACACCTTC
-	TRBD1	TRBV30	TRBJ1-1	CAWSVPWTGGTEAFF	TGTGCCTGGAGTGTCCCCTGGACAGGGGGAACTGAAGCTTTCTTT
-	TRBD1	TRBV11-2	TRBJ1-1	CASSLADRVGTEAFF	TGTGCCAGCAGCTTAGCGGACAGGGTAGGCACTGAAGCTTTCTTT
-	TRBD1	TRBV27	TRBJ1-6	CASSLRTGRYSPLHF	TGTGCCAGCAGCCTACGGACAGGGCGTTATTCACCCCTCCACTTT
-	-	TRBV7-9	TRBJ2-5	CASEAALQETQYF	TGTGCCTCCGAGGCGGCTCTCCAAGAGACCCAGTACTTC
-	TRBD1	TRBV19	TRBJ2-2	CASSIGPGQTNTGELFF	TGTGCCAGTAGTATAGGGCCGGGACAGACGAACACCGGGGAGCTGTTTTTT
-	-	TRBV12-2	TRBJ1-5	CASPGPPPIQPQHF	TGTGCAAGTCCAGGGCCCCCTCCAATTCAGCCCCAGCATTTT
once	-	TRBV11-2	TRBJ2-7	CASSLNEANEQYF	TGTGCCAGCAGCCTAAACGAAGCGAACGAGCAGTACTTC
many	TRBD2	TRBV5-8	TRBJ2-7	CASILGLAKQYF	TGTGCCAGCATCCTGGGACTAGCGAAGCAGTACTTC
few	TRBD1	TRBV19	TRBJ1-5	CASRLRGTGSDQPQHF	TGTGCCAGTAGGTTGAGAGGGACAGGGTCGGATCAGCCCCAGCATTTT